This TCR beta chain was sequenced during a study of blood T cell repertoires in COVID-19. Turning to the study itself: The samples span acute and convalescent COVID-19 from the United States, Italy and Spain. The analysed material was cDNA or gDNA that came from T cells, B-cell-depleted T cells, or PBMCs.

Source study methods: Scientists estimated how many nucleated cells there were by amplifying reference gene primers. Method: immunoSEQ multiplex PCR; TCRdb's copy keeps in-frame clones and lacks some. That table supplies the V and J calls and clone size; D and trimming were determined from the DNA. Of tens of thousands of clones listed, under 95% are singletons. Only one count was recorded for this clone. The TCR originated in a human donor with active COVID-19. The donor label of this sample is uncertain. Sequencing was done on a sample of peripheral blood.

As DNA, the CDR3 is TGTGCCAGCAGCCACCGGAGTAGCGGGGGGTCGTGGGAGACCCAGTACTTC. Its protein is CASSHRSSGGSWETQYF. The V and J genes are TRBV3-1 (or the pseudogene TRBV3-2) and TRBJ2-5, with 10 bases that match TRBD2. This CDR3 region has 17 residues. J lost 5 bases, V lost 3 bases, and 12 bases had no gene match. The germline gives CDR1 LGHDT, CDR2 YNNKEL (reference sequence).